Listed below are T cell receptor beta chains from one sample, sequenced in a study of blood T cell repertoires in COVID-19. Method: immunoSEQ multiplex PCR; TCRdb's copy keeps in-frame clones and lacks some. The sample lists 230,000 or so clones, around 88% occurring once. What was sequenced was PBMCs or T cells enriched from blood (not recorded which). These receptors originate from a woman aged 40-49 years with acute COVID-19. Both conserved end residues are part of each CDR3. Each record gives: J gene, clone size, D gene, V gene, CDR3 protein, CDR3 DNA. The D gene is left open where the match is weak. Where a row states a size, it is once, few, many or the class of an expanded clone; other rows omit it.

J gene: TRBJ2-2; clone size: -; D gene: TRBD2; V gene: TRBV4-1; CDR3 protein: CASSPGLARSRGELFF; CDR3 DNA: TGCGCCAGCAGCCCAGGACTAGCGAGAAGTAGAGGGGAGCTGTTTTTT
J gene: TRBJ2-5; clone size: -; D gene: TRBD1; V gene: TRBV5-1; CDR3 protein: CASSEVAGGETQYF; CDR3 DNA: TGCGCCAGCAGCGAAGTGGCAGGGGGTGAGACCCAGTACTTC
J gene: TRBJ2-5; clone size: -; D gene: -; V gene: TRBV4-2; CDR3 protein: CASSQGEGGSWQETQYF; CDR3 DNA: TGTGCCAGCAGCCAAGGTGAAGGGGGTTCGTGGCAAGAGACCCAGTACTTC
J gene: TRBJ2-2; clone size: -; D gene: TRBD2; V gene: TRBV10-3; CDR3 protein: CAISWTSGGADTGELFF; CDR3 DNA: TGTGCCATCAGTTGGACTAGCGGGGGGGCCGACACCGGGGAGCTGTTTTTT
J gene: TRBJ1-2; clone size: -; D gene: -; V gene: TRBV14; CDR3 protein: CASSQQNTPYGYTF; CDR3 DNA: TGTGCCAGCAGCCAACAGAATACACCCTATGGCTACACCTTC
J gene: TRBJ2-5; clone size: few; D gene: TRBD1; V gene: TRBV7-2; CDR3 protein: CASSDPGQGAEETQYF; CDR3 DNA: TGTGCCAGCAGCGACCCGGGACAGGGGGCGGAGGAGACCCAGTACTTC
J gene: TRBJ1-5; clone size: once; D gene: TRBD1; V gene: TRBV6-1; CDR3 protein: CASSDIDRADQPQHF; CDR3 DNA: TGTGCCAGCAGTGACATCGACAGGGCGGATCAGCCCCAGCATTTT
J gene: TRBJ2-1; clone size: -; D gene: TRBD2; V gene: TRBV7-2; CDR3 protein: CASSYKRGPYNEQFF; CDR3 DNA: TGTGCCAGCAGCTATAAGCGGGGACCCTACAATGAGCAGTTCTTC
J gene: TRBJ2-5; clone size: once; D gene: -; V gene: TRBV9; CDR3 protein: CASSVGMRETQYF; CDR3 DNA: TGTGCCAGCAGCGTCGGGATGAGGGAGACCCAGTACTTC
J gene: TRBJ2-7; clone size: -; D gene: -; V gene: TRBV7-9; CDR3 protein: CASSLDGGEQYF; CDR3 DNA: TGTGCCAGCAGCTTAGATGGCGGCGAGCAGTACTTC
J gene: TRBJ2-3; clone size: -; D gene: TRBD2; V gene: TRBV19; CDR3 protein: CASRGTSGLTDTQYF; CDR3 DNA: TGTGCCAGTAGGGGGACTAGCGGGTTGACAGATACGCAGTATTTT
J gene: TRBJ2-4; clone size: -; D gene: -; V gene: TRBV11-2; CDR3 protein: CASSLDGGNRNIQYF; CDR3 DNA: TGTGCCAGCAGCTTAGATGGAGGGAACAGAAACATTCAGTACTTC
J gene: TRBJ2-2; clone size: few; D gene: -; V gene: TRBV19; CDR3 protein: CASSIQGNTGELFF; CDR3 DNA: TGTGCCAGTAGTATACAGGGTAACACCGGGGAGCTGTTTTTT
J gene: TRBJ2-1; clone size: -; D gene: -; V gene: TRBV5-6; CDR3 protein: CASSAVDRGADNEQFF; CDR3 DNA: TGTGCCAGCAGCGCCGTAGATCGGGGGGCAGACAATGAGCAGTTCTTC
J gene: TRBJ2-4; clone size: -; D gene: -; V gene: TRBV11-3; CDR3 protein: CASSLSSAKGNIQYF; CDR3 DNA: TGTGCCAGCAGCTTATCTAGTGCCAAAGGTAACATTCAGTACTTC
J gene: TRBJ1-2; clone size: -; D gene: TRBD1; V gene: TRBV15; CDR3 protein: CATSRPDRAYGYTF; CDR3 DNA: TGTGCCACCAGCAGACCGGACAGGGCCTATGGCTACACCTTC
J gene: TRBJ1-4; clone size: -; D gene: -; V gene: TRBV30; CDR3 protein: CAWKIYSTNEKLFF; CDR3 DNA: TGTGCCTGGAAGATATACAGTACTAATGAAAAACTGTTTTTT
J gene: TRBJ1-1; clone size: -; D gene: -; V gene: TRBV7-9; CDR3 protein: CASRQTPNTEAFF; CDR3 DNA: TGTGCCAGCAGGCAGACACCTAACACTGAAGCTTTCTTT
J gene: TRBJ2-4; clone size: -; D gene: TRBD1; V gene: TRBV10-1; CDR3 protein: CAISGQAKNIQYF; CDR3 DNA: TGCGCCATTTCGGGACAGGCCAAAAACATTCAGTACTTC
J gene: TRBJ1-6; clone size: -; D gene: -; V gene: TRBV4-1; CDR3 protein: CASSQGRGVPSPYSPLHF; CDR3 DNA: TGCGCCAGCAGCCAAGGTCGGGGGGTGCCGTCCCCCTATTCACCCCTCCACTTT
J gene: TRBJ2-5; clone size: -; D gene: -; V gene: TRBV7-9; CDR3 protein: CASNALAPQETQYF; CDR3 DNA: TGTGCCAGCAACGCCCTAGCGCCGCAAGAGACCCAGTACTTC
J gene: TRBJ1-5; clone size: -; D gene: -; V gene: TRBV24-1; CDR3 protein: CATSDPNRVANQPQHF; CDR3 DNA: TGTGCCACCAGTGACCCTAACAGGGTAGCAAATCAGCCCCAGCATTTT
J gene: TRBJ2-3; clone size: -; D gene: TRBD1; V gene: TRBV9; CDR3 protein: CASSGTGTDTQYF; CDR3 DNA: TGTGCCAGCAGCGGGACAGGGACAGATACGCAGTATTTT
J gene: TRBJ1-5; clone size: few; D gene: -; V gene: TRBV5-1; CDR3 protein: CASSLEGGPNQPQHF; CDR3 DNA: TGCGCCAGCAGCTTGGAAGGGGGACCCAATCAGCCCCAGCATTTT
J gene: TRBJ2-7; clone size: -; D gene: -; V gene: TRBV18; CDR3 protein: CASSPSPRGTTYEQYF; CDR3 DNA: TGTGCCAGCTCACCATCTCCGCGGGGAACGACCTACGAGCAGTACTTC
J gene: TRBJ2-5; clone size: -; D gene: TRBD2; V gene: TRBV5-1; CDR3 protein: CASSPGTSGRVGGETQYF; CDR3 DNA: TGCGCCAGCAGCCCCGGGACTAGCGGGAGAGTAGGGGGAGAGACCCAGTACTTC
J gene: TRBJ1-5; clone size: -; D gene: TRBD1; V gene: TRBV2; CDR3 protein: CASGGQTTSGQPQHF; CDR3 DNA: TGTGCCAGCGGGGGACAGACAACTAGCGGGCAGCCCCAGCATTTT
J gene: TRBJ2-3; clone size: -; D gene: TRBD2; V gene: TRBV24-1; CDR3 protein: CATRGTSGRTDTQYF; CDR3 DNA: TGTGCCACCAGGGGGACTAGCGGGAGGACAGATACGCAGTATTTT